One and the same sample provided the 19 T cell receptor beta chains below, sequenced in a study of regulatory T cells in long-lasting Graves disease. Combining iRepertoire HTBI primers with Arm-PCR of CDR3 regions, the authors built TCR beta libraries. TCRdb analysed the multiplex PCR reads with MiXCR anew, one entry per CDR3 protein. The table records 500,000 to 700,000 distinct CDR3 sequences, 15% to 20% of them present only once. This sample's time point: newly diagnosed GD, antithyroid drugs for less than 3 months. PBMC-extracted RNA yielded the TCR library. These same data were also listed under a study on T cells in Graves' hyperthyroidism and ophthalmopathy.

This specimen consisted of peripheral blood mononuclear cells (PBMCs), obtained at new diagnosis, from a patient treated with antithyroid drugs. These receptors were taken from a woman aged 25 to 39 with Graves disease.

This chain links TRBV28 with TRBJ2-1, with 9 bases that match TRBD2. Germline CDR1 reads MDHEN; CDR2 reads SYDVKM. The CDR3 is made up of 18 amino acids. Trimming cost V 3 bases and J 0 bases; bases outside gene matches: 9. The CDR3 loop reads CASSFGLAGPRSYNEQFF. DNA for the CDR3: TGTGCCAGCAGTTTTGGCCTAGCGGGGCCCCGCTCCTACAATGAGCAGTTCTTC.

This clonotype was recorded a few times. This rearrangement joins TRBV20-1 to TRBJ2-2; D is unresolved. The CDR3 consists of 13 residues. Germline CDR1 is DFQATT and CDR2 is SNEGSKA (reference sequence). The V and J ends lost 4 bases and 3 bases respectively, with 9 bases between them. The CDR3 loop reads CSAINFHTGELFF. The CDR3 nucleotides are TGCAGTGCTATTAACTTCCACACCGGGGAGCTGTTTTTT.

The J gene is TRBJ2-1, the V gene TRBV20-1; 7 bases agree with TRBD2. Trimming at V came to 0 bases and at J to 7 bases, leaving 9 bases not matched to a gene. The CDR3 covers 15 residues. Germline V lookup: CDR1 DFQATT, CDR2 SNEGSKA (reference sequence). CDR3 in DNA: TGCAGTGCTAGAGATCCTAGCGGCCCGGGGAATGAGCAGTTCTTC. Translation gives CSARDPSGPGNEQFF.

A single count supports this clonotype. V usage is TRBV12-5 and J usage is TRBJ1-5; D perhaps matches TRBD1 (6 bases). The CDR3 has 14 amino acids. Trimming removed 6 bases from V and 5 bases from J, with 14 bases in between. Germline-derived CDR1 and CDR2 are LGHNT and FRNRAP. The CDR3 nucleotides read TGTGCTAGTGGGAGGGGGAGTTCTTATCAGCCCCAGCATTTT. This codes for CASGRGSSYQPQHF.

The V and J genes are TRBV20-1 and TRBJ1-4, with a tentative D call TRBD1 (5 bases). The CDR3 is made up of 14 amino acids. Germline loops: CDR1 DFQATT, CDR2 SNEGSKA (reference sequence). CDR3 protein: CSVRRGGGNEKLFF. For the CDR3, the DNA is TGCAGCGTACGACGGGGGGGGGGAAATGAAAAACTGTTTTTT.

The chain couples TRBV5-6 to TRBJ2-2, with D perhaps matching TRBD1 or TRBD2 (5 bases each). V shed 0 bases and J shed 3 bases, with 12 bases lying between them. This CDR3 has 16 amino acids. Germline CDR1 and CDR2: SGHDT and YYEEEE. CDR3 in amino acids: CASSLVGERYTGELFF. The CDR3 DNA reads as TGTGCCAGCAGCTTGGTGGGGGAGCGGTACACCGGGGAGCTGTTTTTT.

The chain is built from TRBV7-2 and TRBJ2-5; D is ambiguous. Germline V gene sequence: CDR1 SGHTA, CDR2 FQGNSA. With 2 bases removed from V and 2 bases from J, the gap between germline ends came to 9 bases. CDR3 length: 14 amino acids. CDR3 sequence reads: CASSLIGLQETQYF. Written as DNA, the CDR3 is TGTGCCAGCAGCTTAATCGGGTTGCAAGAGACCCAGTACTTC.

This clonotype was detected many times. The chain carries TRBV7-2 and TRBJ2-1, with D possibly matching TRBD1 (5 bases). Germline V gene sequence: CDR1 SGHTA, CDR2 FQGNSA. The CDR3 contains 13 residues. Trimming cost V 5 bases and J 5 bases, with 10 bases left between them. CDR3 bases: TGTGCCAGCAGCCACAGGAAGGACAATGAGCAGTTCTTC. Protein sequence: CASSHRKDNEQFF. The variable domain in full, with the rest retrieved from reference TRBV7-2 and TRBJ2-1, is GAGVSQSPSNKVTEKGKDVELRCDPISGHTALYWYRQSLGQGLEFLIYFQGNSAPDKSGLPSDRFSAERTGGSVSTLTIQRTQQEDSAVYLCASSHRKDNEQFFGPGTRLTVL.

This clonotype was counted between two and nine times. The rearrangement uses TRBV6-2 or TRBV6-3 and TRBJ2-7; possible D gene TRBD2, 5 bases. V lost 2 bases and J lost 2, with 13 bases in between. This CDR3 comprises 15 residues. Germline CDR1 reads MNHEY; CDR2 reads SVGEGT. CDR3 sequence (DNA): TGTGCCAGCAGTTACAGAGGGATGACACCCTACGAGCAGTACTTC. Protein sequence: CASSYRGMTPYEQYF.

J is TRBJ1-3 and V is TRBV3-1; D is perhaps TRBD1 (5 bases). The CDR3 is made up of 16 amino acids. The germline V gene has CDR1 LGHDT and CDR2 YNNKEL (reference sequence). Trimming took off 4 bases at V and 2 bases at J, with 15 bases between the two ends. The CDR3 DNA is TGTGCCAGCAGCCCCGTCGGGGGGGGTCCTGGAAACACCATATATTTT. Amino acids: CASSPVGGGPGNTIYF.

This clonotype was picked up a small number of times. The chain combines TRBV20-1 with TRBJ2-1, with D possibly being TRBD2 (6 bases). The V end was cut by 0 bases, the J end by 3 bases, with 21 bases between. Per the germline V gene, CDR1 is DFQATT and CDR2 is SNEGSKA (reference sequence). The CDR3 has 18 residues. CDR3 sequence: CSARDRWSERALYNEQFF. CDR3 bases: TGCAGTGCTAGAGATCGATGGTCTGAGCGGGCTCTCTACAATGAGCAGTTCTTC.

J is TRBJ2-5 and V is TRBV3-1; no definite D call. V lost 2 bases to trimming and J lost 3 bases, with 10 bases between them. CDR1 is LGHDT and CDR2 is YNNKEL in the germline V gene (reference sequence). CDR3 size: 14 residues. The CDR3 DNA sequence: TGTGCCAGCAGCCAACGGCGGAACGAAGAGACCCAGTACTTC. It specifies CASSQRRNEETQYF.

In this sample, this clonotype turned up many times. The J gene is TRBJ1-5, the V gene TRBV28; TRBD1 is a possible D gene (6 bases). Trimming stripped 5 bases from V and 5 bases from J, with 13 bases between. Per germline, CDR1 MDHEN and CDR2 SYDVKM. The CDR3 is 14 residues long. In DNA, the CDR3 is TGTGCCAGCAGTGGAACACAGGGTTATCAGCCCCAGCATTTT. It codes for CASSGTQGYQPQHF.

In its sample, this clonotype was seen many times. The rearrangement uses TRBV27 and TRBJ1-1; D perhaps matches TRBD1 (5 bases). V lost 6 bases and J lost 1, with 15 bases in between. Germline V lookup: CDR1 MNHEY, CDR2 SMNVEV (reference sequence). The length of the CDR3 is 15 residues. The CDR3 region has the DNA TGTGCCAGCAGCTCATACGGGACGGGGAACACTGAAGCTTTCTTT. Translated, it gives CASSSYGTGNTEAFF.

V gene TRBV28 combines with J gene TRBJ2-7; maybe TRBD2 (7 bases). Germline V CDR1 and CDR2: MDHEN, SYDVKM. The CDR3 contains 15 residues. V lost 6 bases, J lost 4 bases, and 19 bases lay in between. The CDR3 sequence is CASRRGRARGYEQYF. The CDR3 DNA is TGTGCCAGCAGAAGGGGGAGGGCCCGAGGGTACGAGCAGTACTTC.

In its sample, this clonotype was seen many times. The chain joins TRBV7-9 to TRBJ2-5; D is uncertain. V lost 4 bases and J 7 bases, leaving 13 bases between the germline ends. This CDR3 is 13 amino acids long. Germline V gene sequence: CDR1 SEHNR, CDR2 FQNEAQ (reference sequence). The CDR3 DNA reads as TGTGCCAGCAGCTCCATCGGCCCCGGGACCCAGTACTTC. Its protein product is CASSSIGPGTQYF.

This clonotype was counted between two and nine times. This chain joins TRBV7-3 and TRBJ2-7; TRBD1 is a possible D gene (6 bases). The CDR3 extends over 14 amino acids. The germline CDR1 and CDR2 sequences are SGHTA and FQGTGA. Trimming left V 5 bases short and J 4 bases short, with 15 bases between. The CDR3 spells CASSLQGSKYEQYF. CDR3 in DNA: TGTGCCAGCAGCCTACAGGGCAGTAAGTACGAGCAGTACTTC.

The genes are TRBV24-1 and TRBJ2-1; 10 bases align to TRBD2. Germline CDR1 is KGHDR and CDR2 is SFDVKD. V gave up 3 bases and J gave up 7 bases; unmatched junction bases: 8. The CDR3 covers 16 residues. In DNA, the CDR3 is TGTGCCACCAGTGATCCTCTAGCGGGAGCGATGAATGAGCAGTTCTTC. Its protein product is CATSDPLAGAMNEQFF.

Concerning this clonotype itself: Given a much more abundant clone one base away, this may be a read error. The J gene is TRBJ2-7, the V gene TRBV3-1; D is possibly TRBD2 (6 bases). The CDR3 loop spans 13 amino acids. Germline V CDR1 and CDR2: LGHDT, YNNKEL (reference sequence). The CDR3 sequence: CAGRLGHGGEQYF. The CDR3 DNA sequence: TGTGCCGGCAGACTTGGACACGGGGGCGAGCAGTACTTC.